The 29 T cell receptor beta chains below all came from one sample that was sequenced in a study of T cells in localized non-small cell lung cancer. The table came from immunoSEQ multiplex PCR; TCRdb's copy has only in-frame clones and leaves some out. This table holds fewer than 20,000 clones, 89% found once. This sample comprised peripheral blood, obtained before any cancer treatment. These receptors all come from a female donor older than 55 with stage III squamous cell lung carcinoma.

The rearrangement links TRBV5-1 to TRBJ2-5, with TRBD2 identical over 9 bases. Losses at the gene ends were 2 bases for V and 4 bases for J; bases not matched to a gene: 3. CDR1 and CDR2 from the germline V gene are SGHRS and YFSETQ. The CDR3 loop spans 14 amino acids. CDR3 sequence: CASSFAGGAETQYF. For the CDR3, the DNA is TGCGCCAGCAGCTTTGCGGGGGGGGCAGAGACCCAGTACTTC.

The chain links TRBV7-9 to TRBJ1-2; no clear D. CDR3 length: 12 amino acids. Germline V gene data show CDR1 as SEHNR and CDR2 as FQNEAQ (reference sequence). V was cut by 8 bases and J by 8 bases, with 15 bases left in between. This CDR3 is CASSGPWRGYTF. In DNA form, the CDR3 reads TGTGCCAGCTCTGGTCCGTGGAGGGGCTACACCTTC. The variable domain in full, completed from reference TRBV7-9 and TRBJ1-2, reads DTGVSQNPRHKITKRGQNVTFRCDPISEHNRLYWYRQTLGQGPEFLTYFQNEAQLEKSRLLSDRFSAERPKGSFSTLEIQRTEQGDSAMYLCASSGPWRGYTFGSGTRLTVV.

The chain is built from TRBV7-2 and TRBJ1-2, with D tentatively TRBD1 (5 bases). V was shortened by 5 bases and J by 2 bases, with 12 bases between the two germline ends. The CDR3 contains 14 residues. Germline V gives CDR1 SGHTA, CDR2 FQGNSA. CDR3 coding DNA: TGTGCCAGCAGCCCAGAGACAGCCAACTATGGCTACACCTTC. Translated: CASSPETANYGYTF.

Here the CDR3 reads CASSLQGQETQYF. CDR3 in DNA: TGTGCCAGCAGCTTACAGGGCCAAGAGACCCAGTACTTC. The V gene is TRBV11-3, the J gene TRBJ2-5; D possibly corresponds to TRBD1 (5 bases). Trimming stripped 2 bases from V and 1 base from J, with 5 bases between. In germline, CDR1 is SGHNT, CDR2 YENEEA. This CDR3 comprises 13 residues.

The CDR3 sequence is CASSRGSGRAQDTQYF. CDR3 bases: TGTGCCAGCAGCCGGGGTAGCGGGAGGGCTCAAGATACGCAGTATTTT. The chain couples TRBV4-2 to TRBJ2-3; 11 positions match TRBD2. V lost 4 bases, J lost 5 bases, and 8 bases stayed unmatched. Germline loops: CDR1 LGHNA, CDR2 YNFKEQ. The CDR3 covers 16 residues.

The chain carries TRBV19 and TRBJ1-1; 7 positions match TRBD1. Trimming removed 3 bases from V and 0 bases from J; junction bases left unmatched: 7. The germline V gene has CDR1 LNHDA and CDR2 SQIVND (reference sequence). This CDR3 region has 16 residues. The CDR3 bases are TGTGCCAGTAGTATGACAAACAGGGGACTGAACACTGAAGCTTTCTTT. Its protein is CASSMTNRGLNTEAFF.

The chain has TRBV5-1 and TRBJ2-7, with TRBD1 matching 11 bases. V shed 4 bases and J 2 bases; nucleotides not matched to a gene: 8. In germline, CDR1 is SGHRS, CDR2 YFSETQ. CDR3 size: 16 residues. The CDR3 DNA reads TGCGCCAGCAGCAATACCCGGACAGGGGGCGCCTACGAGCAGTACTTC. As protein: CASSNTRTGGAYEQYF. Combining the CDR3 with reference TRBV5-1 and TRBJ2-7 gives the whole variable domain KAGVTQTPRYLIKTRGQQVTLSCSPISGHRSVSWYQQTPGQGLQFLFEYFSETQRNKGNFPGRFSGRQFSNSRSEMNVSTLELGDSALYLCASSNTRTGGAYEQYFGPGTRLTVT.

This chain connects TRBV5-5 to TRBJ2-1, with 7 bases fitting TRBD2. The J segment lost 7 bases and the V segment lost 7 bases, leaving 8 bases of the junction unmatched. Germline-derived CDR1 and CDR2 are SGHKS and YYEKEE (reference sequence). The CDR3 runs to 13 residues. The CDR3 region is CASQTGAGNEQFF. The CDR3 DNA sequence: TGTGCCAGCCAAACTGGAGCGGGGAATGAGCAGTTCTTC.

The V call is TRBV6-5, the J call TRBJ2-7, with 11 bases aligning to TRBD2. This CDR3 has 15 residues. CDR1 is MNHEY and CDR2 is SVGAGI in the germline V gene. With 2 bases clipped from V and 2 bases from J, the junction kept 2 bases outside the gene matches. DNA of the CDR3: TGTGCCAGCAGTTACGGGACTAGCGGTCCCTACGAGCAGTACTTC. This encodes CASSYGTSGPYEQYF.

The V call is TRBV5-1, the J call TRBJ2-2; TRBD1 matches at 7 bases. Trimming cost V 7 bases and J 4 bases; bases outside gene matches: 7. Germline assignment: CDR1 SGHRS and CDR2 YFSETQ. The CDR3 length is 14 residues. In nucleotides, the CDR3 is TGCGCCAGCCTTACAGGGGTTGGCACCGGGGAGCTGTTTTTT. Translating it yields CASLTGVGTGELFF.

The chain combines TRBV19 with TRBJ1-4; D not resolved. From germline, CDR1 is LNHDA and CDR2 SQIVND (reference sequence). CDR3 length equals 15 residues. V was pared by 3 bases and J by 0 bases, with 8 bases between. The CDR3: CASSMGAATNEKLFF. DNA for the CDR3: TGTGCCAGTAGTATGGGAGCCGCAACTAATGAAAAACTGTTTTTT.

The chain has TRBV27 and TRBJ2-7; D is uncertain. CDR3 length: 14 amino acids. The ends were cut back, 5 bases at V and 7 bases at J, with 18 bases in the middle. Germline values: CDR1 MNHEY, CDR2 SMNVEV (reference sequence). CDR3 protein: CASSPDLQTREQYF. In DNA, the CDR3 is TGTGCCAGCAGTCCGGACCTACAGACGAGGGAGCAGTACTTC.

This rearrangement joins TRBV7-6 to TRBJ1-6; D gene ambiguous. The CDR3 runs 15 residues. The V and J ends lost 5 bases and 5 bases respectively, with 13 bases between them. The germline V gene has CDR1 SGHVS and CDR2 FNYEAQ. The CDR3 bases are TGTGCCAGCAGCGGTAGGACGGGAAATAATTCACCCCTCCACTTT. Translating gives CASSGRTGNNSPLHF.

This sequence joins TRBV10-3 and TRBJ2-7; D remains unclear. Trimming cost V 3 bases and J 1 base, with 13 bases left between them. The CDR3 is 15 amino acids. CDR1 and CDR2 from the germline V gene are ENHRY and SYGVKD. This CDR3 reads CAISDGPLLSYEQYF. CDR3 DNA sequence: TGTGCCATCAGTGATGGGCCACTTCTTTCCTACGAGCAGTACTTC.

This CDR3 is CASSLGLVNEQFF. CDR3 nucleotides: TGTGCCAGCAGCTTAGGGTTGGTTAATGAGCAGTTCTTC. The chain joins TRBV5-4 to TRBJ2-1; D unresolved. Germline loops: CDR1 SGHNT, CDR2 YYREEE (reference sequence). The CDR3 contains 13 residues. Trimming removed 2 bases from V and 7 bases from J, with 10 bases in between.

The chain combines TRBV7-9 with TRBJ1-1; D is ambiguous. The CDR3 runs to 13 residues. Germline CDR1 is SEHNR and CDR2 is FQNEAQ (reference sequence). V shed 4 bases and J shed 3 bases, with 9 bases lying between them. This chain's CDR3 is CASSSMGYTEAFF. The DNA for the CDR3 is TGTGCCAGCAGCTCCATGGGTTACACTGAAGCTTTCTTT.

This chain connects TRBV7-9 to TRBJ2-3; D ambiguous. CDR3 length: 14 amino acids. Germline lookup yields CDR1 SEHNR and CDR2 FQNEAQ (reference sequence). The V end was cut by 5 bases, the J end by 0 bases, with 9 bases between. The CDR3, as DNA: TGTGCCAGCAGCCCCGTCTCTAGCACAGATACGCAGTATTTT. This sequence encodes CASSPVSSTDTQYF.

V usage is TRBV30 and J usage is TRBJ1-5, with D unresolved. This CDR3 comprises 13 residues. The V gene lost 5 bases and the J gene lost 2 bases, with 10 bases spanning the gap. Germline values: CDR1 GTSNPN, CDR2 SVGIG (reference sequence). CDR3 bases: TGTGCCTGGGAGGTCGGGGGCAATCAGCCCCAGCATTTT. It encodes CAWEVGGNQPQHF.

The gene calls are TRBV28 and TRBJ1-5, with a weak D call TRBD1 (5 bases). With 3 bases removed from V and 1 base from J, the gap between germline ends came to 13 bases. Germline CDR1 MDHEN, CDR2 SYDVKM. This CDR3 region has 16 residues. The CDR3: CASSFIGRESNQPQHF. The CDR3, as DNA: TGTGCCAGCAGTTTCATTGGCAGGGAGAGCAATCAGCCCCAGCATTTT.

The chain is built from TRBV7-8 and TRBJ1-6; 9 nucleotides agree with TRBD1. The CDR3 runs to 14 residues. The V gene end was trimmed by 4 bases and the J gene end by 7 bases; junction bases not matched to a gene: 2. Germline CDR1 and CDR2: SGHVS and FQNEAQ. CDR3 coding DNA: TGTGCCAGCAGCTATGACAGGGGGAATTCACCCCTCCACTTT. This codes for CASSYDRGNSPLHF.

This chain uses TRBV7-6 with TRBJ2-2; D is undetermined. Germline CDR1 is SGHVS and CDR2 is FNYEAQ. This CDR3 spans 15 amino acids. The V end was cut by 0 bases, the J end by 6 bases, with 11 bases between. The CDR3 is CASSLAFFGSGELFF. CDR3 DNA sequence: TGTGCCAGCAGCTTAGCCTTTTTTGGGTCCGGGGAGCTGTTTTTT.

The V gene is TRBV6-6, the J gene TRBJ2-1; 9 bases are a match to TRBD2. The CDR3 loop spans 16 amino acids. CDR1 and CDR2 (germline): MNHNY, SVGAGI (reference sequence). V shed 5 bases, J shed 1 base, and the junction held 6 bases outside the gene matches. Here the CDR3 DNA reads TGTGCCAGCAGTGGTAGCGGGAGCCGTTCCTACAATGAGCAGTTCTTC. Amino acids: CASSGSGSRSYNEQFF.

The chain employs TRBV6-5 and TRBJ2-5; D perhaps matches TRBD2 (6 bases). This CDR3 has 12 amino acids. The V and J ends lost 11 bases and 3 bases respectively, with 13 bases between them. The germline gives CDR1 MNHEY, CDR2 SVGAGI. CDR3 loop: CAAGQFEETQYF. The CDR3 bases are TGTGCCGCGGGGCAGTTCGAAGAGACCCAGTACTTC.

The chain uses TRBV27 and TRBJ1-2, with a possible D match to TRBD1 (5 bases). The CDR3 has 15 amino acids. Trimming took off 3 bases at V and 0 bases at J, with 11 bases between the two ends. Germline assignment: CDR1 MNHEY and CDR2 SMNVEV (reference sequence). This CDR3 reads CASSFLQGANYGYTF. CDR3 bases: TGTGCCAGCAGTTTTTTGCAGGGAGCTAACTATGGCTACACCTTC.

The chain uses TRBV11-2 and TRBJ2-1; no clear D gene. Germline CDR1 is SGHAT and CDR2 is FQNNGV. V gave up 5 bases and J gave up 0 bases, with 8 bases separating them. The CDR3 covers 14 residues. CDR3 nucleotides: TGTGCCAGCAGCGGCCTACCCTCCTACAATGAGCAGTTCTTC. It encodes CASSGLPSYNEQFF.

The rearrangement uses TRBV6-6 and TRBJ1-5, with a weak D call TRBD1 (6 bases). The CDR3 is 16 amino acids. Germline V gives CDR1 MNHNY, CDR2 SVGAGI (reference sequence). Deletions cut 7 bases from V and 2 bases from J, with 18 bases between. This chain's CDR3 is CASTKAGEGGNQPQHF. The CDR3 nucleotides are TGTGCCAGCACCAAAGCAGGGGAGGGTGGCAATCAGCCCCAGCATTTT.

This clone occurred once. The chain has TRBV15 and TRBJ2-5, with TRBD2 matching over 9 bases. The CDR3 runs 18 residues. Germline CDR1 reads LNHNV; CDR2 reads YYDKDF (reference sequence). The trim removed 0 bases at V and 1 base at J, leaving 9 bases unmatched. The CDR3 sequence is CATSRDLASGTVQETQYF. The CDR3 coding sequence is TGTGCCACCAGCAGAGATCTGGCTAGCGGGACAGTCCAAGAGACCCAGTACTTC. Full variable domain (remainder filled in from reference TRBV15 and TRBJ2-5): DAMVIQNPRYQVTQFGKPVTLSCSQTLNHNVMYWYQQKSSQAPKLLFHYYDKDFNNEADTPDNFQSRRPNTSFCFLDIRSPGLGDTAMYLCATSRDLASGTVQETQYFGPGTRLLVL.

This chain connects TRBV19 to TRBJ1-1, with 9 bases aligning to TRBD1. CDR1 and CDR2 from the germline V gene are LNHDA and SQIVND (reference sequence). This CDR3 spans 15 amino acids. V lost 5 bases, J lost 4 bases, and 8 bases stayed unmatched. The CDR3 protein is CASSPGDRARTEAFF. CDR3 sequence (DNA): TGTGCCAGTAGTCCAGGGGACAGGGCCCGCACTGAAGCTTTCTTT.

The chain joins TRBV27 to TRBJ2-7; D is perhaps TRBD1 or TRBD2 (5 bases each). Trimming took off 5 bases at V and 0 bases at J, with 11 bases between the two ends. This CDR3 spans 14 amino acids. Germline-derived CDR1 and CDR2 are MNHEY and SMNVEV (reference sequence). The CDR3 here is CASSRDLFSYEQYF. CDR3 nucleotide sequence: TGTGCCAGCAGTCGGGACCTCTTCTCCTACGAGCAGTACTTC.